This is a list of T cell receptor beta chains from one sample in a study of multiple sclerosis patients with progressive multifocal leukoencephalopathy. Here immunoSEQ multiplex PCR was the method, and the copy in TCRdb shows in-frame clones only, minus some. In the table there are 29,000 or so clones, over 85% of which are singletons. The sample consisted of PBMCs, taken from a patient treated with natalizumab. These receptors were collected from a human donor with multiple sclerosis. CDR3s include the opening cysteine and the closing phenylalanine or tryptophan. Fields, in order: J gene, D gene, clone size, V gene, CDR3 DNA, CDR3 protein. The D gene is left open where the match is weak. Size is stated for part of the rows, as once, few or many counts, or as a class when the clone is expanded.

TRBJ1-1 TRBD1 once TRBV2 TGTGCCAACACCCAACAGGGGGCGCGGGGTGAAGCTTTCTTT CANTQQGARGEAFF
TRBJ2-7 NA NA TRBV4-2 TGTGCCAGCAGCCCCCTCGCGCCCACCAGCCAGCAGTACTTC CASSPLAPTSQQYF
TRBJ2-3 NA NA TRBV9 TGTGCCAGCAGCGTAGATGGGAATTTCGGATTAACAGATACGCAGTATTTT CASSVDGNFGLTDTQYF
TRBJ2-1 NA NA TRBV12-5 TGTGCTAGTGGTTTGTACGGTGATCATGAGCAGTTCTTC CASGLYGDHEQFF
TRBJ1-3 NA NA TRBV13 TGTGCCAGCAGCTTAGGGGACAGAAACAGAAACACCATATATTTT CASSLGDRNRNTIYF
TRBJ2-3 TRBD1 NA TRBV9 TGTGCCAGCAGCCCCCTGGGACAGGTGGGGGATACGCAGTATTTT CASSPLGQVGDTQYF
TRBJ1-1 NA NA TRBV6-5 TGTGCCAGCAGTCCCCCGGGACGTGAAGCTTTCTTT CASSPPGREAFF
TRBJ2-3 NA NA TRBV6-1 TGTGCCAGCAGTGAACAGGACGGGCTAGCCACAGATACGCAGTATTTT CASSEQDGLATDTQYF
TRBJ1-1 NA NA TRBV5-1 TGCGCCAGCAGCTTGGGAGCAGCTCCCACTGAAGCTTTCTTT CASSLGAAPTEAFF
TRBJ1-4 TRBD1 NA TRBV19 TGTGCCTCAAGGGGGCAGTCTAATGAAAAACTGTTTTTT CASRGQSNEKLFF
TRBJ2-7 TRBD1 NA TRBV11-2 TGTGCCAGCAGCCCCTCGGGGACAGGGGTCGAGCAGTACTTC CASSPSGTGVEQYF
TRBJ1-2 NA NA TRBV5-1 TGCGCCAGCAGCTTGGAGGGTGTACCTAACTATGGCTACACCTTC CASSLEGVPNYGYTF
TRBJ2-5 TRBD2 NA TRBV4-2 TGTGCCAGCAGCCAACGTGGAGGGCTAGCGGGAGGGAGGTGGGAGACCCAGTACTTC CASSQRGGLAGGRWETQYF
TRBJ2-3 TRBD2 NA TRBV4-1 TGCGCCAGCAGCTGGACTAGCGGGAAGGCAGATACGCAGTATTTT CASSWTSGKADTQYF
TRBJ1-2 NA NA TRBV19 TGTGCCAGTAGTAGGAATCTCTATGGCTACACCTTC CASSRNLYGYTF
TRBJ1-2 NA NA TRBV27 TGTGCCAGCAGCCCTCTGACAGGACACTATGGCTACACCTTC CASSPLTGHYGYTF
TRBJ2-5 NA NA TRBV18 TGTGCCAGCTCACTTTGGGGCCAAGAGACCCAGTACTTC CASSLWGQETQYF
TRBJ2-7 NA NA TRBV7-2 TGTGCCAGCAGCCTTGGGACCACCTACGAGCAGTACTTC CASSLGTTYEQYF
TRBJ2-1 TRBD2 NA TRBV19 TGTGCCAGTAGTGGAGGACTAGCGGGAACCTACAATGAGCAGTTCTTC CASSGGLAGTYNEQFF
TRBJ1-1 TRBD1 NA TRBV7-2 TGTGCCAGCAGCTTAGTTCGGGACAGGGGGAACACTGAAGCTTTCTTT CASSLVRDRGNTEAFF
TRBJ2-3 TRBD2 NA TRBV18 TGTGCCAGCTCACCAATAGCGGGAGGCGCAGATACGCAGTATTTT CASSPIAGGADTQYF
TRBJ2-1 NA NA TRBV28 TGTGCCAGCAGTGGTGGGGAGACCTACAATGAGCAGTTCTTC CASSGGETYNEQFF
TRBJ2-6 NA NA TRBV6-4 TGTGCCAGCAGTCCCATGGGGGGGCCGATCTCTGGGGCCAACGTCCTGACTTTC CASSPMGGPISGANVLTF
TRBJ2-2 NA once TRBV28 TGTGCCAGCAGTTTAAGAGGGTTGGACACCGGGGAGCTGTTTTTT CASSLRGLDTGELFF
TRBJ1-1 TRBD1 NA TRBV5-4 TGTGCCAGCAGCTCTCGGACAGGGGGTCGGAACACTGAAGCTTTCTTT CASSSRTGGRNTEAFF
TRBJ2-5 NA once TRBV11-1 TGTGCCAGCAGCTTCTTGTCTGAAGAGACCCAGTACTTC CASSFLSEETQYF
TRBJ1-1 NA NA TRBV5-1 TGCGCCAGCAGCTCACAGGGCCACGGGAACACTGAAGCTTTCTTT CASSSQGHGNTEAFF
TRBJ1-2 NA once TRBV7-2 TGTGCCAGCAGCCTACGCCGGAACTATGGCTACACCTTC CASSLRRNYGYTF
TRBJ2-3 TRBD2 NA TRBV2 TGTGCCAGCAGTGAAGGTAGCGGGACCAACACAGATACGCAGTATTTT CASSEGSGTNTDTQYF
TRBJ2-3 NA NA TRBV9 TGTGCCAGCAGCGTCGGGACCCCCCAAGATACGCAGTATTTT CASSVGTPQDTQYF
TRBJ1-2 NA NA TRBV29-1 TGCAGCGTCGATTCAGGGTTAGGTACCTATGGCTACACCTTC CSVDSGLGTYGYTF
TRBJ2-3 NA once TRBV4-3 TGCGCCAGCAGCCAAGATCTAAGAAACGTCGATACGCAGTATTTT CASSQDLRNVDTQYF
TRBJ2-7 TRBD1 NA TRBV28 TGTGCCAGCAGGACGACAGGGGGCGAGCAGTACTTC CASRTTGGEQYF
TRBJ1-1 NA NA TRBV2 TGTGCCAGCAGTGAAGGTGACAGGAACACTGAAGCTTTCTTT CASSEGDRNTEAFF
TRBJ2-1 TRBD1 NA TRBV7-2 TGTGCCAGTAGCCCCCGACAGGGGAGTATAACCTACAATGAGCAGTTCTTC CASSPRQGSITYNEQFF
TRBJ1-2 NA NA TRBV7-2 TGTGCCAGCAGCTTAGGGGGCGCCTTCAATGGCTACACCTTC CASSLGGAFNGYTF
TRBJ2-7 TRBD1 NA TRBV9 TGTGCCAGCAGCGGATTCGGACAGGGCGCCTACGAGCAGTACTTC CASSGFGQGAYEQYF
TRBJ1-1 NA NA TRBV29-1 TGCAGCGTGATGAACACTGAAGCTTTCTTT CSVMNTEAFF
TRBJ2-5 TRBD1 NA TRBV4-1 TGCGCCAGCAGCCACGAACAGGGGACGGCCCAAGAGACCCAGTACTTC CASSHEQGTAQETQYF
TRBJ2-7 TRBD1 NA TRBV13 TGTGCCAGCAGCTTAGGCTACCAGGGGGCAAACGAGCAGTACTTC CASSLGYQGANEQYF
TRBJ1-2 NA few TRBV7-2 TGTGCCAGCAGCCCCCCTGCGGGGTCTAACTATGGCTACACCTTC CASSPPAGSNYGYTF
TRBJ2-1 NA NA TRBV7-2 TGTGCCAGCAGCTTATTAGCTCCGGAGCAGTTCTTC CASSLLAPEQFF
TRBJ2-2 TRBD2 NA TRBV19 TGTGCCAGTAGGCCCCTAGCGGGAGCGGAGAACGGGGAGCTGTTTTTT CASRPLAGAENGELFF
TRBJ2-7 NA few TRBV5-1 TGCGCCAGCAGCTTGGCCCCGAGCCGGGGGAGCTCCTACGAGCAGTACTTC CASSLAPSRGSSYEQYF
TRBJ1-2 NA NA TRBV6-1 TGTGCCAGCAGCGAGCACCAGGGCTATGGCTACACCTTC CASSEHQGYGYTF
TRBJ2-1 NA NA TRBV9 TGTGCCAGCAGCCCTAGCTTCTCTAGCTCCTACAATGAGCAGTTCTTC CASSPSFSSSYNEQFF
TRBJ1-4 TRBD1 NA TRBV18 TGTGCCAGCTCACGACAGGGAAATTCTAATGAAAAACTGTTTTTT CASSRQGNSNEKLFF
TRBJ2-7 NA NA TRBV10-3 TGTGCCATCAGTGAGGGGCAATACGAGCAGTACTTC CAISEGQYEQYF
TRBJ2-5 TRBD2 NA TRBV28 TGTGCCAGCAGTCAGCGGGAAGTCCAAGAGACCCAGTACTTC CASSQREVQETQYF
TRBJ2-5 TRBD1 once TRBV18 TGTGCCAGCTCCGTGGGACAGGGGGAGACCCAGTACTTC CASSVGQGETQYF
TRBJ2-3 NA NA TRBV15 TGTGCCACCAGCCCCAACGGACCAGGAGATACGCAGTATTTT CATSPNGPGDTQYF
TRBJ2-7 NA NA TRBV21-1 TGTGCCAGCAGCAAAGAGGAACTAGTGGCCTACGAGCAGTACTTC CASSKEELVAYEQYF
TRBJ1-1 TRBD1 NA TRBV4-3 TGCGCCAGCAGCCAAGACCGACAGGGCGCTGAAGCTTTCTTT CASSQDRQGAEAFF
TRBJ2-1 TRBD1 NA TRBV6-4 TGTGCCAGCAGTGACTGGGACAGGGATCGCAATGAGCAGTTCTTC CASSDWDRDRNEQFF